This is a list of T cell receptor beta chains from one sample in a study of OX40 agonist ivuxolimab in advanced cancers. Using immunoSEQ multiplex PCR, the repertoire was profiled, and TCRdb retains in-frame clones only, with some absent. The sample carries roughly 30,000 clones, 90% recorded once. The sequencing here drew on CD4+ or CD8+ T cells sorted from blood, taken in a trial of the OX40 agonist ivuxolimab. These TCRs come from an adult with an advanced solid tumor such as melanoma, head and neck, liver or kidney cancer. The CDR3 runs from the conserved cysteine through the conserved F or W. The D gene is left open where the match is weak. The size field is filled for only some rows; it gives once, few, many or a size class.

TRBJ2-1 | NA | NA | TRBV5-1 | TGCGCCAGCACCGGCAGGGTGGCCTACAATGAGCAGTTCTTC | CASTGRVAYNEQFF
TRBJ2-1 | NA | once | TRBV6-1 | TGTGCCAGCAGTGACGGCCCCTCCTACAATGAGCAGTTCTTC | CASSDGPSYNEQFF
TRBJ1-5 | NA | once | TRBV30 | TGTGCCTGGAGTGAGGACAGAGGCCAGCCCCAGCATTTT | CAWSEDRGQPQHF
TRBJ1-3 | NA | once | TRBV11-3 | TGTGCCAGCAGTGCCGGTACTGGAAACACCATATATTTT | CASSAGTGNTIYF
TRBJ1-1 | NA | NA | TRBV25-1 | TGTGCCAGCAGCGCCGGGAGTATCCCTTTCTTT | CASSAGSIPFF
TRBJ1-2 | NA | once | TRBV19 | TGTGCCAGTAGTCCGACAGGCCACTATGGCTACACCTTC | CASSPTGHYGYTF
TRBJ1-5 | TRBD1 | NA | TRBV28 | TGTGCCAGCAGCTGGGACAGGGGTATACAGCCCCAGCATTTT | CASSWDRGIQPQHF
TRBJ2-7 | TRBD2 | NA | TRBV29-1 | TGCAGCGTGCTAGCGGAAACTACCTACGAGCAGTACTTC | CSVLAETTYEQYF
TRBJ2-7 | TRBD1 | NA | TRBV5-5 | TGTGCCAGCAGCTTTGGGACAGGTACCTACGAGCAGTACTTC | CASSFGTGTYEQYF
TRBJ2-7 | NA | once | TRBV7-9 | TGTGCCAGCAGCCCCTTATGGGGCCGAAGCTCCTACGAGCAGTACTTC | CASSPLWGRSSYEQYF
TRBJ2-2 | NA | NA | TRBV27 | TGTGCCAGCAGTTTGATCTTGGACACCGGGGAGCTGTTTTTT | CASSLILDTGELFF
TRBJ2-2 | TRBD2 | NA | TRBV7-3 | TGTGCCAGCAGCTCGGGACTAGCGGGAGCAGCCGGGGAGCTGTTTTTT | CASSSGLAGAAGELFF
TRBJ2-5 | NA | few | TRBV11-3 | TGTGCCAGCAGCTCCTCAAACCGGGTTGGGGAGACCCAGTACTTC | CASSSSNRVGETQYF
TRBJ2-7 | TRBD1 | NA | TRBV30 | TGTGCCTGGAGTGGGGACAGGGCGCTATCCTACGAGCAGTACTTC | CAWSGDRALSYEQYF
TRBJ1-4 | NA | NA | TRBV7-2 | TGTGCCAGCAGCTGGGATGTATATCTCACCGGACTAAATGAAAAACTGTTTTTT | CASSWDVYLTGLNEKLFF
TRBJ2-2 | NA | NA | TRBV19 | TGTGCCAGTAGCAACAGGGGGGGGAACACCGGGGAGCTGTTTTTT | CASSNRGGNTGELFF
TRBJ1-1 | NA | NA | TRBV19 | TGTGCCAGTAGTATTCCGGCTGAAGCTTTCTTT | CASSIPAEAFF